This T cell receptor (beta chain) was retrieved from a study of siplizumab effects on memory and regulatory T cells. Losses at the gene ends were 6 bases for V and 4 bases for J; bases not matched to a gene: 13. This CDR3 contains 16 residues. Germline CDR1 is MNHEY and CDR2 is SMNVEV (reference sequence). This clone has just one count. Its specificity is unknown. Per sample, approximately 100,000 TCR templates were assayed. Libraries were prepared by immunoSEQ multiplex PCR; TCRdb keeps only in-frame clonotypes and omits some of them. The sample yields about 56,000 clones, around 98% seen once. Overall study results and limits: Contribution to the alloresponse seemed major for naive T cells, which also seemed more diverse than memory cells. Siplizumab gave mappable alloreactive CD4+ clones an average Treg-derived fraction of about 69%, against roughly 27% in controls. Proliferating siplizumab-cultured Tregs lacked confirmed suppressive function.

The sequencing input was naive CD8+ T cells sorted from blood. The sequence was obtained from a human donor in good health. The gene calls are TRBV27 and TRBJ2-3; 7 bases map to TRBD2. The DNA of the CDR3 is TGTGCCAGCAGCCCCCCGGGAGGCGGGAGTCCAGATACGCAGTATTTT. This gives the protein CASSPPGGGSPDTQYF.